This note documents a single T cell receptor beta chain sequence. This sample was included in a study of Ad26.COV2.S vaccination and SARS-CoV-2 variants. This table comes from immunoSEQ multiplex PCR, and its TCRdb copy is limited to in-frame clones, with some not included. Counted here are about 400,000 clones, roughly nine tenths occurring once; the ten biggest clones make up 3.5%. The CDR3 is 17 residues long. Trimming cost V 3 bases and J 3 bases, with 20 bases left between them. Germline lookup yields CDR1 LGHNT and CDR2 FRNRAP. As for treatment: roughly 20 received Ad26.COV2.S at low or high dose, single or two shots; roughly five received placebo; per-sample allocation not given. Specimens were obtained on day 63 following the first vaccine or placebo injection.

This clonotype originated in a person aged 18-65 years who received the Ad26.COV2.S COVID-19 vaccine or a placebo. The sample here was peripheral blood, taken in a trial of Ad26.COV2.S vaccine versus placebo. This chain connects TRBV12-5 to TRBJ1-2; maybe TRBD1 (5 bases). The CDR3 region is CASGFLRWGRVDYGYTF. The DNA of the CDR3 is TGTGCTAGTGGTTTTCTGCGGTGGGGCAGGGTGGACTATGGCTACACCTTC. The variable domain in full, with the rest retrieved from reference TRBV12-5 and TRBJ1-2, is DARVTQTPRHKVTEMGQEVTMRCQPILGHNTVFWYRQTMMQGLELLAYFRNRAPLDDSGMPKDRFSAEMPDATLATLKIQPSEPRDSAVYFCASGFLRWGRVDYGYTFGSGTRLTVV.